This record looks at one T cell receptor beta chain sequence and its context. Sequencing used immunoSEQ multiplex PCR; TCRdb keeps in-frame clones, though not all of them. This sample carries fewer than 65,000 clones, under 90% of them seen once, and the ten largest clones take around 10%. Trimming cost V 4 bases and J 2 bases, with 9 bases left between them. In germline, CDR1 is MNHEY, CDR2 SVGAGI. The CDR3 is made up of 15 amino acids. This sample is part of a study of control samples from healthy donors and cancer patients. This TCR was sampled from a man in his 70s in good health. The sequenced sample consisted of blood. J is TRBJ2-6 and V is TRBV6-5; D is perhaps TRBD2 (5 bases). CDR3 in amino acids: CASSLRGTGANVLTF. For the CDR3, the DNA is TGTGCCAGCAGTTTACGGGGTACTGGGGCCAACGTCCTGACTTTC.